These 5 T cell receptor beta chains were all obtained from the same sample, sequenced in a study of blood T cell repertoires in COVID-19. The data were produced by immunoSEQ multiplex PCR, yet TCRdb's version contains in-frame clones alone and is incomplete. Of tens of thousands of clones listed, 80% to 90% are singletons. Sequences were obtained from peripheral blood. The receptors were gathered from a woman in her sixties with acute or convalescent COVID-19.

The chain uses TRBV11-2 and TRBJ1-1; D is unresolved. The CDR3 runs to 14 residues. The germline V gene has CDR1 SGHAT and CDR2 FQNNGV. Trimming removed 8 bases at V and 6 bases at J, with 19 bases between. In DNA form, the CDR3 reads TGTGCCAGCGGAGGTGGGTCCTCAGGCGCTGAAGCTTTCTTT. This translates into CASGGGSSGAEAFF.

This clone is termed medium-sized. This sample includes further DNA sequences coding for the same CDR3. The chain combines TRBV30 with TRBJ1-2, with 11 positions matching TRBD1. The germline CDR1 and CDR2 sequences are GTSNPN and SVGIG (reference sequence). After removal of 2 bases from V and 8 bases from J, the junction contained 7 bases not matched to a gene. This CDR3 contains 14 residues. This chain's CDR3 is CAWSPGQGAEGYTF. The DNA of the CDR3 is TGTGCCTGGAGTCCAGGACAGGGGGCGGAGGGCTACACCTTC. The complete variable domain, with remaining parts taken from reference TRBV30 and TRBJ1-2, reads SQTIHQWPATLVQPVGSPLSLECTVEGTSNPNLYWYRQAAGRGLQLLFYSVGIGQISSEVPQNLSASRPQDRQFILSSKKLLLSDSGFYLCAWSPGQGAEGYTFGSGTRLTVV.

This clone was picked up a small number of times. V and J are TRBV5-4 and TRBJ1-2; 9 positions agree with TRBD1. Trimming at V came to 1 base and at J to 5 bases, leaving 3 bases not matched to a gene. The CDR3 is made up of 14 amino acids. The V gene's germline CDR1 is SGHNT and CDR2 YYREEE (reference sequence). The CDR3 protein is CASSLSGTGYGYTF. CDR3 bases: TGTGCCAGCAGCTTGTCCGGGACAGGGTATGGCTACACCTTC.

This clone was picked up one time. The CDR3 loop is CATSGTSGQRAIRELFF. In DNA form, the CDR3 reads TGTGCCACCAGCGGGACTAGCGGGCAGAGGGCTATTCGGGAGCTGTTTTTT. The chain uses TRBV24-1 and TRBJ2-2; 12 bases agree with TRBD2. The junction had 14 bases not matched to a gene; V was cut back by 7 bases and J by 9 bases. Germline CDR1 KGHDR, CDR2 SFDVKD. This CDR3 region has 17 residues.

This chain connects TRBV20-1 to TRBJ1-5; no firm D call. The CDR3 is 11 residues long. V was shortened by 5 bases and J by 7 bases, with 9 bases between the two germline ends. CDR1 DFQATT and CDR2 SNEGSKA come from the germline V gene (reference sequence). For the CDR3, the DNA is TGCAGTGCTTCGCGAGGCCAGCCCCAGCATTTT. Protein: CSASRGQPQHF.